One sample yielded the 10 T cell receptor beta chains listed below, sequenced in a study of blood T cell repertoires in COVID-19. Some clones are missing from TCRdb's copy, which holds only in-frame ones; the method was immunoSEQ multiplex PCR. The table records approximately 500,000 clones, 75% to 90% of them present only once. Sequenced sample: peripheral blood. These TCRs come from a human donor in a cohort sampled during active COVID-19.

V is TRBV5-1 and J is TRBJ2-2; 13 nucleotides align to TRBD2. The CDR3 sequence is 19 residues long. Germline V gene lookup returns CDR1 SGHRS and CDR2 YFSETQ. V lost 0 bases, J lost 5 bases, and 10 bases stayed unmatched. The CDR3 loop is CASSLGLAGGSIGTGELFF. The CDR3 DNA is TGCGCCAGCAGCTTGGGACTAGCGGGAGGTTCTATCGGGACCGGGGAGCTGTTTTTT. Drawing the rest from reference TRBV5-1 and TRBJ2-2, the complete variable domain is KAGVTQTPRYLIKTRGQQVTLSCSPISGHRSVSWYQQTPGQGLQFLFEYFSETQRNKGNFPGRFSGRQFSNSRSEMNVSTLELGDSALYLCASSLGLAGGSIGTGELFFGEGSRLTVL.

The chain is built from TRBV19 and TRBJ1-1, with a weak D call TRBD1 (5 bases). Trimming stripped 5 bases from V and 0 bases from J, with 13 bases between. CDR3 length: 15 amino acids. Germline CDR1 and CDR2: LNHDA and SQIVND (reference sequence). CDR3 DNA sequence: TGTGCCAGTAGTTTAAGGCGGGGCTTGAACACTGAAGCTTTCTTT. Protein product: CASSLRRGLNTEAFF.

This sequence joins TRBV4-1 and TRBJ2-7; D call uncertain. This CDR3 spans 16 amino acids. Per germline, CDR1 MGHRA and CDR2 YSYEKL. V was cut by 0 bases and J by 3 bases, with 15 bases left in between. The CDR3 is CASSQDSTDSFYEQYF. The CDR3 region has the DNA TGCGCCAGCAGCCAAGATTCAACTGATAGCTTCTACGAGCAGTACTTC.

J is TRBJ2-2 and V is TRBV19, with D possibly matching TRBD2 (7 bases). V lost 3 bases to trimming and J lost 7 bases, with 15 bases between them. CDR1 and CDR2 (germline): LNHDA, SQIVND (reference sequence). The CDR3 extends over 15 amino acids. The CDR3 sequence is CASSMGGGSHGELFF. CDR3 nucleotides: TGTGCCAGTAGTATGGGGGGCGGGAGCCACGGGGAGCTGTTTTTT.

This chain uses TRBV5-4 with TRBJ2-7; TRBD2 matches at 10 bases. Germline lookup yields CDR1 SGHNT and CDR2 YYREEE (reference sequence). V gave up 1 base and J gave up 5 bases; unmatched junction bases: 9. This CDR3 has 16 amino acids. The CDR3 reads CASSLWDSSGRDEQYF. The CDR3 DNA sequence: TGTGCCAGCAGCTTGTGGGATTCTAGCGGGAGAGACGAGCAGTACTTC. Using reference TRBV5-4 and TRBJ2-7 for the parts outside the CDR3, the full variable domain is ETGVTQSPTHLIKTRGQQVTLRCSSQSGHNTVSWYQQALGQGPQFIFQYYREEENGRGNFPPRFSGLQFPNYSSELNVNALELDDSALYLCASSLWDSSGRDEQYFGPGTRLTVT.

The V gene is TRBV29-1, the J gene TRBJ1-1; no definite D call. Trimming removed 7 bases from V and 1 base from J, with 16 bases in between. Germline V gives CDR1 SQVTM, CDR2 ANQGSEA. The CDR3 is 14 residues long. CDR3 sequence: CSARGRTANTEAFF. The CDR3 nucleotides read TGCAGCGCTCGGGGTCGAACAGCGAACACTGAAGCTTTCTTT.

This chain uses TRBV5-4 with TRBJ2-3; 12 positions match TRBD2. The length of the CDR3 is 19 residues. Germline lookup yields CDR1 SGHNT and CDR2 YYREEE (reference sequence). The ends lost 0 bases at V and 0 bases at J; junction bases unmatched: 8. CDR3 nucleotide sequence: TGTGCCAGCAGCTTGGGACTAGCGGGAGAAAAACCTAGCACAGATACGCAGTATTTT. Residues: CASSLGLAGEKPSTDTQYF.

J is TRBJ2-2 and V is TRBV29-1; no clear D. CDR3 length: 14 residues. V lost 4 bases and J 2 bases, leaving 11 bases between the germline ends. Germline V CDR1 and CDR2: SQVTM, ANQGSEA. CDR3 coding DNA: TGCAGCGTTGCGGATAGCAGTAACACCGGGGAGCTGTTTTTT. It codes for CSVADSSNTGELFF.

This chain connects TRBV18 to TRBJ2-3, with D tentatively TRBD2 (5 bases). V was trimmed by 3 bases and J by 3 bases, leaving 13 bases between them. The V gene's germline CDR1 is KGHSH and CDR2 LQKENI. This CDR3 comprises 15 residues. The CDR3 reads CASSPLGTSTDTQYF. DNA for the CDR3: TGTGCCAGCTCACCTCTCGGAACTAGTACAGATACGCAGTATTTT. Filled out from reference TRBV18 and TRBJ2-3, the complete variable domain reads NAGVMQNPRHLVRRRGQEARLRCSPMKGHSHVYWYRQLPEEGLKFMVYLQKENIIDESGMPKERFSAEFPKEGPSILRIQQVVRGDSAAYFCASSPLGTSTDTQYFGPGTRLTVL.

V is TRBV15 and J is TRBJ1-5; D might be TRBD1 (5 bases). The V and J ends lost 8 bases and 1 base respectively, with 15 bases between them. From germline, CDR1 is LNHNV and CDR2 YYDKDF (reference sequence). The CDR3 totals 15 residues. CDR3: CATGRGGASNQPQHF. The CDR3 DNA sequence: TGTGCCACCGGACGAGGAGGGGCGAGCAATCAGCCCCAGCATTTT.